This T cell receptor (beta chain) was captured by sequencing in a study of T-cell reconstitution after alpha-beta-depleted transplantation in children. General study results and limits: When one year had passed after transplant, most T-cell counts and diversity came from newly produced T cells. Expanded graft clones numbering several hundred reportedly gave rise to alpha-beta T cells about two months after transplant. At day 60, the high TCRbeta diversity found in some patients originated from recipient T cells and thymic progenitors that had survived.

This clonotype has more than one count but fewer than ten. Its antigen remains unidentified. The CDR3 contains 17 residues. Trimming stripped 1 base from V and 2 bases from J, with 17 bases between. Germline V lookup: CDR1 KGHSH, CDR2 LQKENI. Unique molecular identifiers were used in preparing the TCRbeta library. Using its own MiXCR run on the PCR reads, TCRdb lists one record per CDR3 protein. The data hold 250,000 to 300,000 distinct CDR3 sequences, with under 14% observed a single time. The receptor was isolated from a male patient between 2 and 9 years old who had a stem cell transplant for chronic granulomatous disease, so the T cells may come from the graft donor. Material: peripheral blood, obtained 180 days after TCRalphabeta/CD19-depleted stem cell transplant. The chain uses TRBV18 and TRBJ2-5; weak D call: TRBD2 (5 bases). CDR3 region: CASSPRGEGRRQETQYF. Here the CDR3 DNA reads TGTGCCAGCTCACCACGGGGAGAGGGAAGACGGCAAGAGACCCAGTACTTC.